One sample yielded the 26 T cell receptor beta chains listed below, sequenced in a study of blood T cell repertoires in COVID-19 (dated by TCRdb to 2018 to 2021). Library creation used the immunoSEQ multiplex PCR assay. The table was pulled from immuneACCESS by TCRdb, which kept in-frame rearrangements only. Such tables lose some clones; where checked, under half of the loss comes from unresolved V genes, and the rest has no known cause. Within this sample are roughly 260,000 clones, with 91% of them counted one time only. The ten largest clones represent around 2.5% of the sample. Sequencing was carried out using peripheral blood. The receptors here all came from a person aged 18 to 30 with COVID-19, enrolled during active disease.

This chain uses TRBV7-9 with TRBJ1-1; TRBD1 is a possible D gene (6 bases). The CDR3 is 17 amino acids. V gave up 7 bases and J gave up 1 base, with 22 bases separating them. The germline CDR1 and CDR2 sequences are SEHNR and FQNEAQ (reference sequence). Written as DNA, the CDR3 is TGTGCCAGCAACAGCTTAGGAGGTGGGGGCTCGAACACTGAAGCTTTCTTT. Translation: CASNSLGGGGSNTEAFF.

V gene TRBV11-3 combines with J gene TRBJ2-3; 8 nucleotides line up with TRBD1. V trimming: 4 bases; J trimming: 0 bases; junction bases outside the gene matches: 3. CDR1 and CDR2 from the germline V gene are SGHNT and YENEEA. The CDR3 totals 15 residues. In DNA form, the CDR3 reads TGTGCCAGCAGCTCTCAGGGGGCTAGCACAGATACGCAGTATTTT. It codes for CASSSQGASTDTQYF. Using reference TRBV11-3 and TRBJ2-3 for the parts outside the CDR3, the full variable domain is EAGVVQSPRYKIIEKKQPVAFWCNPISGHNTLYWYLQNLGQGPELLIRYENEEAVDDSQLPKDRFSAERLKGVDSTLKIQPAELGDSAVYLCASSSQGASTDTQYFGPGTRLTVL.

The chain uses TRBV24-1 and TRBJ1-5; D is undetermined. The ends were cut back, 4 bases at V and 4 bases at J, with 10 bases in the middle. This CDR3 is 14 amino acids long. CDR1 is KGHDR, CDR2 SFDVKD, per germline. DNA of the CDR3: TGTGCCACCAGTGAAGGCAGCGGGAATCAGCCCCAGCATTTT. It yields the protein CATSEGSGNQPQHF.

The chain couples TRBV7-8 to TRBJ2-1; 9 bases match TRBD2. The CDR3 has 15 amino acids. V dropped 0 bases and J dropped 7; count of bases not matched to a gene: 4. Per the germline V gene, CDR1 is SGHVS and CDR2 is FQNEAQ. The CDR3 DNA sequence: TGTGCCAGCAGCTTAGCTAGCGGGAGAGGGAATGAGCAGTTCTTC. It is translated as CASSLASGRGNEQFF.

J is TRBJ2-5 and V is TRBV6-5; 11 bases match TRBD1. The CDR3 loop spans 14 amino acids. Unmatched junction bases numbered 0, after V lost 2 bases and J lost 4 bases. CDR1 is MNHEY and CDR2 is SVGAGI in the germline V gene. The DNA for the CDR3 is TGTGCCAGCAGTTACGGGACAGGGGGAGAGACCCAGTACTTC. It is translated as CASSYGTGGETQYF.

The table lists this clone with a count of one. The V gene is TRBV19, the J gene TRBJ2-7, with D perhaps TRBD2 (5 bases). Germline loops: CDR1 LNHDA, CDR2 SQIVND (reference sequence). V was pared by 5 bases and J by 7 bases, with 12 bases between. The CDR3 runs 12 residues. CDR3 nucleotide sequence: TGTGCCAGTAGTGCCGGGATGGTGGAGCAGTACTTC. Residues: CASSAGMVEQYF.

The V and J genes are TRBV10-3 and TRBJ1-5, with D perhaps matching TRBD1 (6 bases). The length of the CDR3 is 13 residues. CDR1 ENHRY and CDR2 SYGVKD come from the germline V gene. The V gene lost 2 bases and the J gene lost 9 bases, with 11 bases spanning the gap. As DNA, the CDR3 is TGTGCCATCAGTGAGACAGGGTTTGGGCCCCAGCATTTT. As protein: CAISETGFGPQHF.

The chain combines TRBV7-3 with TRBJ2-5; a possible D gene is TRBD1 (5 bases). V was shortened by 1 base and J by 1 base, with 10 bases between the two germline ends. CDR3 length: 15 amino acids. The germline V gene has CDR1 SGHTA and CDR2 FQGTGA. This CDR3 is CASSLIGAPQETQYF. The CDR3 DNA follows: TGTGCCAGCAGCTTAATTGGGGCTCCCCAAGAGACCCAGTACTTC.

The rearrangement links TRBV9 to TRBJ2-2; 7 nucleotides agree with TRBD2. The CDR3 length is 15 residues. In germline, CDR1 is SGDLS, CDR2 YYNGEE. V lost 0 bases and J lost 5; bases outside the gene matches: 4. The CDR3 loop reads CASSVGGGWTGELFF. The DNA of the CDR3 is TGTGCCAGCAGCGTAGGCGGGGGTTGGACCGGGGAGCTGTTTTTT.

This clone appeared a single time. The chain couples TRBV4-1 to TRBJ2-2, with unresolved D. The CDR3 spans 14 residues. V was cut by 2 bases and J by 0 bases, with 4 bases left in between. Germline CDR1 and CDR2: MGHRA and YSYEKL. In DNA form, the CDR3 reads TGCGCCAGCAGCCAAACAACGAACACCGGGGAGCTGTTTTTT. Its protein is CASSQTTNTGELFF.

CDR3 DNA sequence: TGTGCCAGAAGCTTAGTTGGGGCAAACTACGAGCAGTACTTC. The encoded protein is CARSLVGANYEQYF. The V call is TRBV7-5, the J call TRBJ2-7; the table names TRBD1, a call not compared with the DNA. TRBV7-5 is a pseudogene segment. CDR3 length: 14 residues.

This chain links TRBV13 with TRBJ1-4, with TRBD1 matching over 9 bases. J lost 6 bases, V lost 5 bases, and 7 bases had no gene match. Germline values: CDR1 PRHDT, CDR2 FYEKMQ (reference sequence). This CDR3 is built from 15 residues. The DNA for the CDR3 is TGTGCCAGCAGCACGGGGGACAGGGAAGATGAAAAACTGTTTTTT. This gives the protein CASSTGDREDEKLFF.

In this sample, this clone turned up once. This chain links TRBV5-1 with TRBJ2-5, with D possibly being TRBD2 (6 bases). This CDR3 is built from 11 residues. The germline V gene has CDR1 SGHRS and CDR2 YFSETQ. V was clipped by 10 bases and J by 5 bases, with 12 bases between them. CDR3 protein: CASRGLETQYF. In nucleotides, the CDR3 is TGCGCCTCCCGGGGGTTGGAGACCCAGTACTTC.

Comments on this clone: Other DNA sequences from this sample encode an identical CDR3 as well. V usage is TRBV19 and J usage is TRBJ2-7; 7 positions match TRBD1. The V gene's germline CDR1 is LNHDA and CDR2 SQIVND (reference sequence). The CDR3 length is 14 residues. The J segment lost 1 base and the V segment lost 5 bases, leaving 5 bases of the junction unmatched. The CDR3 protein is CASSPAGGSYEQYF. In DNA form, the CDR3 reads TGTGCCAGTAGTCCCGCAGGGGGTTCCTACGAGCAGTACTTC.

The rearrangement uses TRBV6-6 and TRBJ1-4; D is possibly TRBD1 (5 bases). Trimming removed 2 bases from V and 4 bases from J, with 11 bases in between. CDR3 length: 15 residues. Germline lookup yields CDR1 MNHNY and CDR2 SVGAGI (reference sequence). The CDR3 loop is CASSYADRSNEKLFF. CDR3 nucleotide sequence: TGTGCCAGCAGTTACGCTGACAGAAGTAATGAAAAACTGTTTTTT.

The gene calls are TRBV13 and TRBJ1-2; TRBD1 is a possible D gene (5 bases). The CDR3 length is 14 residues. The germline CDR1 and CDR2 sequences are PRHDT and FYEKMQ (reference sequence). Trimming removed 1 base at V and 8 bases at J, with 14 bases between. The CDR3 loop is CASSLDGGIYGYTF. The CDR3 DNA is TGTGCCAGCAGCTTAGACGGGGGGATCTACGGCTACACCTTC.

In its sample, this clone was seen a few times. The chain has TRBV9 and TRBJ1-1, with 9 bases fitting TRBD1. With V trimmed by 3 bases and J by 5 bases, 5 bases remained unmatched. The germline V gene has CDR1 SGDLS and CDR2 YYNGEE. This CDR3 comprises 14 residues. The CDR3 coding sequence is TGTGCCAGCAGCGCCCGGGACAGGGTTACTGAAGCTTTCTTT. Translation: CASSARDRVTEAFF.

V gene TRBV6-5 combines with J gene TRBJ1-1; D gene ambiguous. This CDR3 region has 13 residues. Germline CDR1 MNHEY, CDR2 SVGAGI. Trimming left V 8 bases short and J 2 bases short, with 12 bases between. The CDR3 nucleotides read TGTGCCAGCTTCCCGGGAGAAAACACTGAAGCTTTCTTT. Amino acid sequence: CASFPGENTEAFF.

V and J are TRBV6-2 or TRBV6-3 and TRBJ2-6; unclear D gene. The CDR3 spans 18 residues. Trimming shortened V by 0 bases and J by 0 bases, and 12 bases separated the two germline ends. Germline loops: CDR1 MNHEY, CDR2 SVGEGT. In nucleotides, the CDR3 is TGTGCCAGCAGTTACTCGACTCGCGGCCTCTCTGGGGCCAACGTCCTGACTTTC. It specifies CASSYSTRGLSGANVLTF.

V and J are TRBV5-4 and TRBJ2-5, with a weak D call TRBD2 (6 bases). Trimming pared 4 bases from V and 2 bases from J, leaving 9 bases between. The CDR3 sequence is 13 residues long. Germline assignment: CDR1 SGHNT and CDR2 YYREEE (reference sequence). As DNA, the CDR3 is TGTGCCAGCAGCGTCGGGGGTCAAGAGACCCAGTACTTC. Translating it yields CASSVGGQETQYF. Together with reference TRBV5-4 and TRBJ2-5, the CDR3 gives the full variable domain: ETGVTQSPTHLIKTRGQQVTLRCSSQSGHNTVSWYQQALGQGPQFIFQYYREEENGRGNFPPRFSGLQFPNYSSELNVNALELDDSALYLCASSVGGQETQYFGPGTRLLVL.

In this sample, this clone turned up once. The chain links TRBV19 to TRBJ1-5; D not resolved. CDR1 is LNHDA and CDR2 is SQIVND in the germline V gene (reference sequence). The CDR3 is made up of 14 amino acids. Trimming took off 6 bases at V and 4 bases at J, with 13 bases between the two ends. The CDR3 nucleotides read TGTGCCAGTAGGAGGGTGACGGAGAATCAGCCCCAGCATTTT. Translation: CASRRVTENQPQHF.

V and J are TRBV5-1 and TRBJ2-2, with TRBD2 identical over 11 bases. The CDR3 covers 16 residues. Per germline, CDR1 SGHRS and CDR2 YFSETQ. V lost 4 bases to trimming and J lost 3 bases; unmatched junction nucleotides: 5. The CDR3 is CASSLSGRADTGELFF. The CDR3 DNA reads as TGCGCCAGCAGCCTTAGCGGGAGGGCCGACACCGGGGAGCTGTTTTTT.

V gene TRBV4-3 combines with J gene TRBJ1-6, with TRBD1 matching 10 bases. Trimming at V came to 0 bases and at J to 8 bases, leaving 10 bases not matched to a gene. The CDR3 length is 18 residues. CDR1 and CDR2 (germline): LGHNA, YSLEER. The CDR3 is CASSQERQGASNYSPLHF. DNA for the CDR3: TGCGCCAGCAGCCAAGAGAGACAGGGGGCGTCTAATTATTCACCCCTCCACTTT.

This clone occurred a few times. The chain uses TRBV3-1 (or the pseudogene TRBV3-2) and TRBJ1-6; the match to TRBD1 covers 7 bases. The CDR3 sequence is 15 residues long. Germline V gene data show CDR1 as LGHDT and CDR2 as YNNKEL (reference sequence). V trimming: 5 bases; J trimming: 5 bases; junction bases outside the gene matches: 6. The CDR3 DNA is TGTGCCAGCAGCACCCGGGACAGTAATAATTCACCCCTCCACTTT. Translated: CASSTRDSNNSPLHF.

This clone was recorded a few times. The gene calls are TRBV7-3 and TRBJ2-3; TRBD2 might be the D (6 bases). The CDR3 spans 14 residues. Between the trimmed V and J ends, which lost 3 bases and 4 bases, there was a span of 11 bases. CDR1 is SGHTA and CDR2 is FQGTGA in the germline V gene. The CDR3 sequence is CASSLWGRPDTQYF. The CDR3 DNA follows: TGTGCCAGCAGCTTGTGGGGGAGGCCAGATACGCAGTATTTT.

The chain links TRBV19 to TRBJ2-7, with a tentative D call TRBD2 (6 bases). CDR1 LNHDA and CDR2 SQIVND come from the germline V gene (reference sequence). V shed 4 bases and J shed 3 bases, with 22 bases lying between them. This CDR3 contains 17 residues. The CDR3 DNA reads as TGTGCCAGTAGTACTCTGGGGGAGCCGGGACTCAGCTACGAGCAGTACTTC. This gives the protein CASSTLGEPGLSYEQYF.